What follows describes a single T cell receptor (beta chain). Assay used: immunoSEQ multiplex PCR; TCRdb lists only in-frame clones, some missing. Of some 85,000 clones listed, nearly 90% were seen once; the top ten hold about 9.1%. The data are from a study of blood T cell repertoires in COVID-19. V was trimmed by 4 bases and J by 5 bases, leaving 15 bases between them. CDR1 and CDR2 (germline): SGHDT, YYEEEE. This CDR3 is 14 amino acids long. This sequence joins TRBV5-6 and TRBJ2-5; D gene unclear. Sequenced: peripheral blood. The source is a man aged 50-59 years with acute or convalescent COVID-19. The CDR3 DNA sequence: TGTGCCAGCAGCACCGGTGAGCCTAAGGAGACCCAGTACTTC. Its translation is CASSTGEPKETQYF.